This T cell receptor beta chain emerged from a study of blood T cell repertoires in COVID-19. For the study at large: The United States, Italy and Spain were the sources of the acute and convalescent COVID-19 samples. The analysed material was cDNA or gDNA that came from T cells, B-cell-depleted T cells, or PBMCs.

CDR3 length: 16 residues. Trimming cost V 5 bases and J 0 bases; bases outside gene matches: 5. Germline V gene data show CDR1 as SGHAT and CDR2 as FQNNGV. Study processing details: Amplification of reference gene primers was used by the study to estimate nucleated cell counts. The assay was immunoSEQ multiplex PCR, and TCRdb's table has in-frame clones only and misses some. Clonal size and the V and J genes are those of that table, whereas D and trimming came from the DNA. The sample holds about 150,000 clones; over 75% are singletons and the top ten take under 0.8%. The rearrangement uses TRBV11-2 and TRBJ1-3; 9 bases line up with TRBD1. This TCR was recovered from a man between 60 and 75 years old with COVID-19, enrolled during active disease. The specimen was peripheral blood. The chain's CDR3 is CASSTGGLGSGNTIYF. In DNA, the CDR3 is TGTGCCAGCAGCACAGGGGGCCTCGGCTCTGGAAACACCATATATTTT.